This TCR beta chain was observed in a study of blood T cell repertoires in COVID-19. The CDR3 is made up of 16 amino acids. Germline CDR1 and CDR2: SGHVS and FNYEAQ. V lost 0 bases and J lost 6; bases outside the gene matches: 9. TCRdb's copy holds only in-frame clones and misses some; the assay was immunoSEQ multiplex PCR. The table has 150,000 to 200,000 clones, 87% seen once; the top ten hold roughly an eighth. This receptor was taken from a woman between 65 and 79 years old with COVID-19, enrolled during active disease. The chain joins TRBV7-6 to TRBJ2-7; TRBD2 agrees at 9 bases. Sample: peripheral blood. The CDR3 region has the DNA TGTGCCAGCAGCTTAGCGGTCCCTAGCGGGATGGGCGAGCAGTACTTC. Translation gives CASSLAVPSGMGEQYF.